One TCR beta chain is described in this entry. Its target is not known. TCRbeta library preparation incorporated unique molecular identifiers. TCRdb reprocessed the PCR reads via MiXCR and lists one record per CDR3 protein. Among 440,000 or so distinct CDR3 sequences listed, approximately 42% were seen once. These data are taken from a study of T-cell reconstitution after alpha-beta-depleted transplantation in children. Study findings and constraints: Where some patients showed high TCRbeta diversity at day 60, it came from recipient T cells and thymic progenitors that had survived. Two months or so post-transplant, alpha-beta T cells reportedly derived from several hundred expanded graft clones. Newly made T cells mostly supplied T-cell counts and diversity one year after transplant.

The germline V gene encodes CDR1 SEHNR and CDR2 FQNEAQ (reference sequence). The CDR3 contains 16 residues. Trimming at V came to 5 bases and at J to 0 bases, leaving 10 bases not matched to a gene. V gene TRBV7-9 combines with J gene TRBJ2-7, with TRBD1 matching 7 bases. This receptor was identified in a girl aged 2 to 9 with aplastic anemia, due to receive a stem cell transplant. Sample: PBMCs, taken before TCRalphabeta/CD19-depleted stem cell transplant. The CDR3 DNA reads TGTGCCAGCAGCCCCCAGGGGGACCTTGGCTCCTACGAGCAGTACTTC. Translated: CASSPQGDLGSYEQYF.